This paragraph reports one TCR beta chain. Its antigen remains unknown. TCR beta libraries were made by quantitative 5'-RACE with molecular barcodes. TCRdb re-analysed the 5' RACE reads in MiXCR, keeping a single row per CDR3 protein. The table records about 800,000 distinct CDR3 sequences, 12% of them present only once. These data are taken from a study of CD8 T cells in ankylosing spondylitis. Regarding the study as a whole: Roughly eight highly homologous variants made up a TCR beta motif that seemed to typify ankylosing spondylitis blood. Significant enrichment of disease-linked clones was reported in matched ankylosing spondylitis synovial fluid. Clones linked to the disease showed a CD8+ phenotype. They occurred at relatively low frequencies in peripheral blood.

The CDR3 contains 14 residues. Germline lookup yields CDR1 LNHDA and CDR2 SQIVND (reference sequence). After removal of 7 bases from V and 5 bases from J, the junction contained 7 bases not matched to a gene. Sequenced sample: blood, either unsorted or a sorted T cell fraction (not recorded which). The clonotype comes from a male donor with ankylosing spondylitis. The chain recombines TRBV19 with TRBJ2-7, with 11 bases lining up with TRBD2. In nucleotides, the CDR3 is TGTGCCAGTACCGTAGCGGGAGGGCGACACGAGCAGTACTTC. It specifies CASTVAGGRHEQYF.